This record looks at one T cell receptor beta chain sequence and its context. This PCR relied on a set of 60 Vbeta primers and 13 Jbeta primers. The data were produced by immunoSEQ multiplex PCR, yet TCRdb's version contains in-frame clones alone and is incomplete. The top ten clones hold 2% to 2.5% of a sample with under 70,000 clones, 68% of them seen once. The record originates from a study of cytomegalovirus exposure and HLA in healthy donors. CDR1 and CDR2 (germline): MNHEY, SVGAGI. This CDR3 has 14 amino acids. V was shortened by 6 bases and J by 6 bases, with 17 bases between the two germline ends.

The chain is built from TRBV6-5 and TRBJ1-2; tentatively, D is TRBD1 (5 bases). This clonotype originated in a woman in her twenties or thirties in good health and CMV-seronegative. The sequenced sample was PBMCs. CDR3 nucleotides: TGTGCCAGCAGCCGCGGGGCGGTATTCGATGGCTACACCTTC. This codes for CASSRGAVFDGYTF.